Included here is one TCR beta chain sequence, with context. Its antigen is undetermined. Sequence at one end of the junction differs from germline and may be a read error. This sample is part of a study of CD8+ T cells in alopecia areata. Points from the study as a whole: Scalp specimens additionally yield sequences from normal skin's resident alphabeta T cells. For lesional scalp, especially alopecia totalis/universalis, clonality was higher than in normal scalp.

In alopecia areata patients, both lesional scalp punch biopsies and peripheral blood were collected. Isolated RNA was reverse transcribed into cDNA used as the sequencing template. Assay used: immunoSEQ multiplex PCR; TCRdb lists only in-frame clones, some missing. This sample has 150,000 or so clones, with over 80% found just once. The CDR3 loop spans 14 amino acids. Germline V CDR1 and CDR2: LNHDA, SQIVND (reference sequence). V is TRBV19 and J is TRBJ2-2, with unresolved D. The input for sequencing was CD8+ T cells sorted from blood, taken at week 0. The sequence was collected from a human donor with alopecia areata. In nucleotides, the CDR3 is TGTGCCAGTAGTCTAGACCCGAACACCGGGGAGCTGTTTTTT. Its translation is CASSLDPNTGELFF.